The rows below give T cell receptor beta chains drawn from one sample of a study of T cell repertoires in cytomegalovirus infection. TCRdb used MiXCR to reprocess the reads, holding one entry per CDR3 protein. The sample carries approximately 110,000 distinct CDR3 sequences, about 31% recorded once. What these receptors recognize is not known. This material consisted of CD8+ T cells from cultured PBMCs, taken from culture after CMV antigen stimulation. These receptors came from a human donor in good health (CMV status not recorded). Some clones in this sample may be carry-over from other donors' samples. Each CDR3 is given with its conserved first and last residue. A D gene is named only where the DNA matches it firmly. The listing skips clone size in some rows; elsewhere it reads once, few, many or a size class.

V: TRBV5-1; D: -; J: TRBJ1-3; size: -; CDR3: CASSLVTGASGNTIYF; DNA: TGCGCCAGCAGCTTGGTGACAGGAGCCTCTGGAAACACCATATATTTT
V: TRBV7-2; D: TRBD2; J: TRBJ2-5; size: -; CDR3: CASSFPNGGAEETQYF; DNA: TGTGCCAGCAGCTTCCCCAACGGGGGGGCCGAAGAGACCCAGTACTTC
V: TRBV11-2; D: TRBD1; J: TRBJ2-3; size: -; CDR3: CASSSATGAGTDTQYF; DNA: TGTGCCAGCAGCTCGGCGACAGGGGCGGGCACAGATACGCAGTATTTT
V: TRBV6-2/TRBV6-3; D: -; J: TRBJ1-2; size: few; CDR3: CASRPPPYFAGGMKDGYTF; DNA: TGTGCCAGCAGACCACCCCCATATTTCGCTGGGGGAATGAAAGATGGCTACACCTTC
V: TRBV19; D: -; J: TRBJ1-5; size: many; CDR3: CASSIVQQDQPQHF; DNA: TGTGCCAGTAGTATCGTTCAACAGGATCAGCCCCAGCATTTT
V: TRBV6-1; D: TRBD2; J: TRBJ2-3; size: many; CDR3: CASSEVAGGPDTQYF; DNA: TGTGCCAGCAGTGAAGTAGCGGGGGGCCCAGATACGCAGTATTTT
V: TRBV6-5; D: -; J: TRBJ2-2; size: -; CDR3: CASSFSMTGELFF; DNA: TGTGCCAGCAGTTTTAGTATGACCGGGGAGCTGTTTTTT
V: TRBV4-1; D: -; J: TRBJ2-3; size: -; CDR3: CASSLAETDTQYF; DNA: TGCGCCAGCAGCCTGGCTGAAACAGATACGCAGTATTTT
V: TRBV10-3; D: -; J: TRBJ1-6; size: few; CDR3: CAISESGGSNSPLHF; DNA: TGTGCCATCAGTGAATCCGGGGGAAGTAATTCACCCCTCCACTTT
V: TRBV10-3; D: -; J: TRBJ2-1; size: few; CDR3: CAIKGLMYNEQFF; DNA: TGTGCCATCAAAGGGCTGATGTACAATGAGCAGTTCTTC
V: TRBV19; D: -; J: TRBJ1-2; size: few; CDR3: CASSPRPGQNNYGYTF; DNA: TGTGCCAGTAGTCCTCGTCCCGGACAGAATAACTATGGCTACACCTTC
V: TRBV6-6; D: TRBD2; J: TRBJ2-3; size: few; CDR3: CASSRLARTDTQYF; DNA: TGTGCCAGCAGCCGACTAGCCCGCACAGATACGCAGTATTTT
V: TRBV19; D: -; J: TRBJ2-1; size: few; CDR3: CASSDLSVGEQFF; DNA: TGTGCCAGTTCCGACTTATCAGTAGGTGAGCAGTTCTTC
V: TRBV7-6; D: -; J: TRBJ1-4; size: few; CDR3: CASSYMGEKLFF; DNA: TGTGCCAGCAGTTATATGGGTGAAAAACTGTTTTTT
V: TRBV4-3; D: -; J: TRBJ1-2; size: -; CDR3: CASSQDLGPQKDGYTF; DNA: TGCGCCAGCAGCCAAGATCTGGGGCCTCAAAAGGATGGCTACACCTTC